These 32 T cell receptor beta chains share one sample of origin, sequenced in a study of Ad26.COV2.S vaccination and SARS-CoV-2 variants. Sequenced by immunoSEQ multiplex PCR; TCRdb stores in-frame clones only, minus some. Of fewer than 100,000 clones detected, roughly 85% appear once; the ten largest clones hold about 16%. The sequenced sample was peripheral blood, obtained after recovery from COVID-19. The receptors shown here come from a human donor who had recovered from COVID-19.

In DNA, the CDR3 is TGTGCCAGCAGTTTTCGAGGTTATGGGTACAATGAGCAGTTCTTC. Its protein product is CASSFRGYGYNEQFF. The chain recombines TRBV28 with TRBJ2-1; D call uncertain. The CDR3 is 15 amino acids. CDR1 MDHEN and CDR2 SYDVKM come from the germline V gene. The V and J ends lost 3 bases and 4 bases respectively, with 13 bases between them.

The chain couples TRBV6-6 to TRBJ2-3; the match to TRBD1 covers 7 bases. V dropped 5 bases and J dropped 0; count of bases not matched to a gene: 5. The CDR3 runs 15 residues. The germline CDR1 and CDR2 sequences are MNHNY and SVGAGI (reference sequence). The CDR3 DNA reads TGTGCCAGCAGTAGGACAGGCCTTAGCACAGATACGCAGTATTTT. Its protein product is CASSRTGLSTDTQYF.

V usage is TRBV7-2 and J usage is TRBJ2-1; D is possibly TRBD2 (6 bases). V lost 6 bases and J lost 3, with 15 bases in between. CDR1 and CDR2 (germline): SGHTA, FQGNSA. CDR3 length equals 15 residues. The chain's CDR3 is CASRGGNLLYNEQFF. DNA of the CDR3: TGTGCCAGCAGGGGCGGGAACCTCCTCTACAATGAGCAGTTCTTC.

The V gene is TRBV28, the J gene TRBJ1-1, with 8 bases identical to TRBD1. The CDR3 consists of 16 residues. Trimming removed 6 bases from V and 5 bases from J; junction bases left unmatched: 14. The germline V gene encodes CDR1 MDHEN and CDR2 SYDVKM. The CDR3 DNA sequence: TGTGCCAGCAGCGCCCAGGGGGCCGGTAGAGGGACTGAAGCTTTCTTT. It is translated as CASSAQGAGRGTEAFF.

The V gene is TRBV5-1, the J gene TRBJ2-5; D remains ambiguous. The V and J ends lost 4 bases and 0 bases respectively, with 4 bases between them. CDR1 is SGHRS and CDR2 is YFSETQ in the germline V gene. This CDR3 is 12 amino acids long. CDR3 nucleotides: TGCGCCAGCAGCCGAAACCAAGAGACCCAGTACTTC. Protein: CASSRNQETQYF.

In its sample, this clone was seen a few times. The genes are TRBV11-2 and TRBJ1-5, with 9 bases aligning to TRBD1. The germline V gene encodes CDR1 SGHAT and CDR2 FQNNGV. The length of the CDR3 is 14 residues. The ends lost 2 bases at V and 7 bases at J; junction bases unmatched: 3. CDR3 in amino acids: CASSLTGGGQPQHF. In nucleotides, the CDR3 is TGTGCCAGCAGCTTAACAGGGGGCGGGCAGCCCCAGCATTTT.

The chain is built from TRBV28 and TRBJ2-3; 9 positions match TRBD2. With 2 bases clipped from V and 0 bases from J, the junction kept 9 bases outside the gene matches. Germline CDR1 and CDR2: MDHEN and SYDVKM. The CDR3 has 18 residues. The CDR3 bases are TGTGCCAGCAGTTTACCCCTACTGACTAGCGGAAGCACAGATACGCAGTATTTT. Its translation: CASSLPLLTSGSTDTQYF. Drawing the rest from reference TRBV28 and TRBJ2-3, the complete variable domain is DVKVTQSSRYLVKRTGEKVFLECVQDMDHENMFWYRQDPGLGLRLIYFSYDVKMKEKGDIPEGYSVSREKKERFSLILESASTNQTSMYLCASSLPLLTSGSTDTQYFGPGTRLTVL.

The chain couples TRBV10-2 to TRBJ2-1; 9 nucleotides agree with TRBD1. Germline V gene lookup returns CDR1 WSHSY and CDR2 SAAADI. V lost 6 bases to trimming and J lost 8 bases; unmatched junction nucleotides: 8. This CDR3 is built from 14 residues. Here the CDR3 DNA reads TGCGCCAGCAGAATGGGACAGGGAGTTTATGAGCAGTTCTTC. It encodes CASRMGQGVYEQFF.

This clone is labeled medium-sized. This rearrangement joins TRBV19 to TRBJ2-3; D is perhaps TRBD2 (7 bases). The CDR3 length is 14 residues. V lost 8 bases, J lost 3 bases, and 15 bases lay in between. Germline V gene data show CDR1 as LNHDA and CDR2 as SQIVND (reference sequence). The CDR3 DNA follows: TGTGCCAGTCGGGGGGCGGTTTGGACAGATACGCAGTATTTT. Amino acid sequence: CASRGAVWTDTQYF. The full variable domain, its missing parts supplied by reference TRBV19 and TRBJ2-3, is DGGITQSPKYLFRKEGQNVTLSCEQNLNHDAMYWYRQDPGQGLRLIYYSQIVNDFQKGDIAEGYSVSREKKESFPLTVTSAQKNPTAFYLCASRGAVWTDTQYFGPGTRLTVL.

This chain links TRBV6-5 with TRBJ1-1; 7 bases match TRBD1. The V segment lost 6 bases and the J segment 0 bases; nucleotides outside the gene matches: 7. The V gene's germline CDR1 is MNHEY and CDR2 SVGAGI. The CDR3 loop spans 15 amino acids. CDR3 amino acids: CASSPRQGMNTEAFF. The CDR3 nucleotides are TGTGCCAGCAGCCCCAGACAGGGCATGAACACTGAAGCTTTCTTT.

This clone showed up just a few times. V gene TRBV7-2 combines with J gene TRBJ2-3; D possibly matches TRBD1 or TRBD2 (6 bases each). V lost 7 bases and J lost 6, with 20 bases in between. The CDR3 is made up of 15 amino acids. Germline lookup yields CDR1 SGHTA and CDR2 FQGNSA. The CDR3 sequence is CASTRGDPKTDTQYF. In DNA, the CDR3 is TGTGCCAGCACGAGGGGGGATCCCAAGACCGATACGCAGTATTTT.

This chain links TRBV28 with TRBJ2-5; TRBD2 is a possible D gene (5 bases). This CDR3 region has 14 residues. V was pared by 3 bases and J by 3 bases, with 11 bases between. Germline CDR1 reads MDHEN; CDR2 reads SYDVKM. The CDR3 DNA sequence: TGTGCCAGCAGTTTTAACGGGATGGAAGAGACCCAGTACTTC. Protein sequence: CASSFNGMEETQYF.

This chain joins TRBV7-6 and TRBJ2-3; D gene uncertain. CDR1 and CDR2 from the germline V gene are SGHVS and FNYEAQ. The CDR3 has 13 amino acids. Trimming stripped 6 bases from V and 3 bases from J, with 10 bases between. The CDR3, as DNA: TGTGCCAGCAGAAACAGTGCGACAGATACGCAGTATTTT. It translates to CASRNSATDTQYF. Looking up the rest from reference TRBV7-6 and TRBJ2-3 gives the full variable domain: GAGVSQSPRYKVTKRGQDVALRCDPISGHVSLYWYRQALGQGPEFLTYFNYEAQQDKSGLPNDRFSAERPEGSISTLTIQRTEQRDSAMYRCASRNSATDTQYFGPGTRLTVL.

V gene TRBV28 combines with J gene TRBJ2-1; 11 bases line up with TRBD2. The CDR3 spans 15 residues. Germline CDR1 reads MDHEN; CDR2 reads SYDVKM. The junction had 4 bases not matched to a gene; V was cut back by 5 bases and J by 4 bases. The CDR3, as DNA: TGTGCCAGCAGTCCTAGCGGGGGGAAATACAATGAGCAGTTCTTC. It encodes CASSPSGGKYNEQFF.

V is TRBV27 and J is TRBJ2-7; D remains ambiguous. The V gene lost 0 bases and the J gene lost 3 bases, with 15 bases spanning the gap. The CDR3 has 16 amino acids. CDR1 is MNHEY and CDR2 is SMNVEV in the germline V gene (reference sequence). CDR3 in DNA: TGTGCCAGCAGTTTATCCTCCCCCGGCCCGATCTACGAGCAGTACTTC. Protein product: CASSLSSPGPIYEQYF.

A single count supports this clone. The gene calls are TRBV4-3 and TRBJ1-4; no clear D gene. CDR3 size: 13 residues. Trimming removed 4 bases from V and 6 bases from J, with 9 bases in between. Germline V gene lookup returns CDR1 LGHNA and CDR2 YSLEER. CDR3 sequence (DNA): TGCGCCAGCAGCCCGAGGGTGCATGAAAAACTGTTTTTT. Its protein product is CASSPRVHEKLFF.

The CDR3 DNA follows: TGCGCCAGCAGCCAAGACTTTGGACTAGCGGGAGACGGCGGGGAGCTGTTTTTT. This encodes CASSQDFGLAGDGGELFF. This chain uses TRBV4-3 with TRBJ2-2; TRBD2 matches at 13 bases. Germline CDR1 reads LGHNA; CDR2 reads YSLEER. The CDR3 totals 18 residues. With 0 bases clipped from V and 7 bases from J, the junction kept 8 bases outside the gene matches.

V gene TRBV4-3 combines with J gene TRBJ1-5; no reliable D call. The V end lost 2 bases, the J end lost 3 bases, and 11 bases lay between the germline ends. CDR1 is LGHNA and CDR2 is YSLEER in the germline V gene. CDR3 size: 15 residues. The CDR3 DNA sequence: TGCGCCAGCAGCCAACGGTTACAGACCAATCAGCCCCAGCATTTT. Protein: CASSQRLQTNQPQHF.

In this sample, this clone turned up a few times. The rearrangement joins TRBV12-5 to TRBJ2-1; 8 bases agree with TRBD2. V shed 6 bases, J shed 2 bases, and the junction held 6 bases outside the gene matches. This CDR3 is built from 15 residues. Germline V lookup: CDR1 LGHNT, CDR2 FRNRAP. CDR3: CASGPLAVTYNEQFF. The DNA for the CDR3 is TGTGCTAGTGGACCACTAGCGGTCACCTACAATGAGCAGTTCTTC.

The chain is built from TRBV14 and TRBJ2-5; no definite D call. The CDR3 runs 15 residues. Per the germline V gene, CDR1 is SGHDN and CDR2 is FVKESK. Trimming removed 0 bases from V and 3 bases from J, with 11 bases in between. CDR3 sequence (DNA): TGTGCCAGCAGCCAAGATCGGTACAGAGAAGAGACCCAGTACTTC. Translated, it gives CASSQDRYREETQYF.

This chain joins TRBV11-2 and TRBJ2-7; tentative D call: TRBD1 (5 bases). In germline, CDR1 is SGHAT, CDR2 FQNNGV. The CDR3 is made up of 14 amino acids. The V end lost 5 bases, the J end lost 4 bases, and 15 bases lay between the germline ends. The chain's CDR3 is CASSLSGNGYEQYF. CDR3 nucleotide sequence: TGTGCCAGCAGCCTCTCAGGGAATGGGTACGAGCAGTACTTC.

V is TRBV6-6 and J is TRBJ2-7; no reliable D call. Germline loops: CDR1 MNHNY, CDR2 SVGAGI (reference sequence). CDR3 length equals 12 residues. The ends were cut back, 5 bases at V and 5 bases at J, with 10 bases in the middle. The DNA for the CDR3 is TGTGCCAGCAGTCCTCCCCAAGACGAGCAGTACTTC. It encodes CASSPPQDEQYF.

Only a few counts were recorded for this clone. This chain connects TRBV2 to TRBJ2-1; no firm D call. The CDR3 runs to 12 residues. The germline CDR1 and CDR2 sequences are SNHLY and FYNNEI. Trimming shortened V by 2 bases and J by 6 bases, and 5 bases separated the two germline ends. CDR3 region: CASSEKSNEQFF. The CDR3 DNA follows: TGTGCCAGCAGTGAAAAGAGCAATGAGCAGTTCTTC. The full variable domain, rest sourced from reference TRBV2 and TRBJ2-1, is EPEVTQTPSHQVTQMGQEVILRCVPISNHLYFYWYRQILGQKVEFLVSFYNNEISEKSEIFDDQFSVERPDGSNFTLKIRSTKLEDSAMYFCASSEKSNEQFFGPGTRLTVL.

This chain connects TRBV7-3 to TRBJ2-2; D is uncertain. CDR1 SGHTA and CDR2 FQGTGA come from the germline V gene. This CDR3 is built from 13 residues. With 5 bases removed from V and 6 bases from J, the gap between germline ends came to 10 bases. The CDR3 is CASSRSGPGELFF. CDR3 DNA sequence: TGTGCCAGCAGCCGTTCCGGTCCCGGGGAGCTGTTTTTT. The entire variable domain, with the rest obtained from reference TRBV7-3 and TRBJ2-2, is as follows: GAGVSQTPSNKVTEKGKYVELRCDPISGHTALYWYRQSLGQGPEFLIYFQGTGAADDSGLPNDRFFAVRPEGSVSTLKIQRTERGDSAVYLCASSRSGPGELFFGEGSRLTVL.

V gene TRBV10-2 combines with J gene TRBJ2-4; 7 bases match TRBD2. The CDR3 is 14 amino acids. After removal of 2 bases from V and 6 bases from J, the junction contained 4 bases not matched to a gene. CDR1 is WSHSY, CDR2 SAAADI, per germline. CDR3 DNA: TGCGCCAGCAGTGAGGGCGGGAGTGGAAACATTCAGTACTTC. This gives the protein CASSEGGSGNIQYF.

The V and J genes are TRBV5-1 and TRBJ2-7; possibly TRBD1 for D (6 bases). The CDR3 is made up of 18 amino acids. Germline V gene data show CDR1 as SGHRS and CDR2 as YFSETQ. V was clipped by 4 bases and J by 0 bases, with 23 bases between them. The CDR3 is CASSATVRTGSHSYEQYF. CDR3 DNA sequence: TGCGCCAGCAGCGCGACAGTTAGAACAGGGTCCCACTCCTACGAGCAGTACTTC.

The CDR3 here is CASSSGTGSSYEQYF. CDR3 nucleotides: TGTGCCAGCAGCTCCGGGACAGGGTCGTCCTACGAGCAGTACTTC. The gene calls are TRBV5-5 and TRBJ2-7; 9 positions match TRBD1. Per the germline V gene, CDR1 is SGHKS and CDR2 is YYEKEE (reference sequence). The CDR3 is 15 amino acids. The V gene end was trimmed by 3 bases and the J gene end by 1 base; junction bases not matched to a gene: 5.

With regard to this clone: The same CDR3 is also encoded by other DNA sequences in this sample. The rearrangement joins TRBV3-1 (or the pseudogene TRBV3-2) to TRBJ1-2; possibly TRBD1 for D (6 bases). CDR1 is LGHDT, CDR2 YNNKEL, per germline (reference sequence). Trimming took 4 bases from V and 2 from J, leaving 11 bases between them. This CDR3 has 14 amino acids. Here the CDR3 reads CASSLRTANYGYTF. CDR3 in DNA: TGTGCCAGCAGCCTTAGGACAGCCAACTATGGCTACACCTTC.

The chain combines TRBV11-3 with TRBJ2-7, with D perhaps matching TRBD1 (6 bases). V gave up 5 bases and J gave up 0 bases, with 14 bases separating them. The CDR3 has 15 amino acids. Germline lookup yields CDR1 SGHNT and CDR2 YENEEA. For the CDR3, the DNA is TGTGCCAGCAGCCCTTACAGGGAGCCCTCCTACGAGCAGTACTTC. Translated: CASSPYREPSYEQYF. Full variable domain (rest looked up from reference TRBV11-3 and TRBJ2-7): EAGVVQSPRYKIIEKKQPVAFWCNPISGHNTLYWYLQNLGQGPELLIRYENEEAVDDSQLPKDRFSAERLKGVDSTLKIQPAELGDSAVYLCASSPYREPSYEQYFGPGTRLTVT.

The V call is TRBV6-5, the J call TRBJ1-6; 8 bases are a match to TRBD1. V lost 8 bases and J lost 10; bases outside the gene matches: 7. The germline CDR1 and CDR2 sequences are MNHEY and SVGAGI. The CDR3 is 13 amino acids. CDR3 protein: CASLGQGDSPLHF. The DNA of the CDR3 is TGTGCCAGCTTAGGACAGGGTGACTCACCCCTCCACTTT.

The rearrangement uses TRBV7-8 and TRBJ2-1, with 10 bases lining up with TRBD2. Germline lookup yields CDR1 SGHVS and CDR2 FQNEAQ. This CDR3 contains 19 residues. V gave up 5 bases and J gave up 0 bases; unmatched junction bases: 13. CDR3 region: CASSLRTSGKANSYNEQFF. The CDR3 DNA follows: TGTGCCAGCAGCCTACGGACTAGCGGCAAAGCCAACTCCTACAATGAGCAGTTCTTC.

The chain combines TRBV12-3 or TRBV12-4 with TRBJ2-1; D remains unclear. CDR3 length: 12 residues. With 5 bases removed from V and 0 bases from J, the gap between germline ends came to 2 bases. DNA of the CDR3: TGTGCCAGCAGTGACTCCTACAATGAGCAGTTCTTC. Translated, it gives CASSDSYNEQFF.